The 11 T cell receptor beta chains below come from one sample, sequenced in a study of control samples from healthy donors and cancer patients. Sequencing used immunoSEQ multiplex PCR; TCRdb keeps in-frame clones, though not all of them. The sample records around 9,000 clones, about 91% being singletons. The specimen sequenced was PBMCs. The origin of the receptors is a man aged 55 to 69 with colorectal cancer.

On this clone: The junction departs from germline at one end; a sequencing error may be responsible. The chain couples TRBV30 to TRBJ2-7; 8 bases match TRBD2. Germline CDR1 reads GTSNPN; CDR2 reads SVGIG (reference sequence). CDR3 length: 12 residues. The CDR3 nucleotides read TGTGCCTGGAGCCCGGGGGGGACTGGTAGGGACTTC. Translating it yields CAWSPGGTGRDF.

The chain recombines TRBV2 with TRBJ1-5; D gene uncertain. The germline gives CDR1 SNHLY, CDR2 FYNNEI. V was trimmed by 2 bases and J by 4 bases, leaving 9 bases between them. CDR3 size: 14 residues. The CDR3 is CASSEWAENQPQHF. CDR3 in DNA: TGTGCCAGCAGTGAATGGGCAGAAAATCAGCCCCAGCATTTT.

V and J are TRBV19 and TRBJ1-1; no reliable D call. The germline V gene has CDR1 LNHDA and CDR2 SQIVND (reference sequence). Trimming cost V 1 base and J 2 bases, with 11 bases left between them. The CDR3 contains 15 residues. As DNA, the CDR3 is TGTGCCAGTAGTATAGTGGGTCTCGGTAACACTGAAGCTTTCTTT. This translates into CASSIVGLGNTEAFF.

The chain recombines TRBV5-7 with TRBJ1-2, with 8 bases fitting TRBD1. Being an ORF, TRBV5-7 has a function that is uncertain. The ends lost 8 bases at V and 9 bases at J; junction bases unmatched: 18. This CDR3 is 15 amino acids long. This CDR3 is CARSPPARGLLSYTF. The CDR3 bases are TGTGCCAGGAGCCCCCCCGCCAGGGGGCTTTTGAGCTACACCTTC.

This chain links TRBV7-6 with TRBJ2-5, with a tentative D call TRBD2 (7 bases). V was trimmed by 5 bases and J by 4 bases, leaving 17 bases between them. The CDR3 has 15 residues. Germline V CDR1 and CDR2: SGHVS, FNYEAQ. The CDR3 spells CASSLTRGALETQYF. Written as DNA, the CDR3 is TGTGCCAGCAGCCTTACTCGGGGGGCCCTAGAGACCCAGTACTTC.

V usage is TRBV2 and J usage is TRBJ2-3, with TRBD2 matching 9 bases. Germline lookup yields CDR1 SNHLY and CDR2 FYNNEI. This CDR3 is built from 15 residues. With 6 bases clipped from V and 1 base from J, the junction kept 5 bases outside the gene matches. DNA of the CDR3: TGTGCCAGCAGACGAGAGCGGGGGGGCACAGATACGCAGTATTTT. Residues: CASRRERGGTDTQYF.

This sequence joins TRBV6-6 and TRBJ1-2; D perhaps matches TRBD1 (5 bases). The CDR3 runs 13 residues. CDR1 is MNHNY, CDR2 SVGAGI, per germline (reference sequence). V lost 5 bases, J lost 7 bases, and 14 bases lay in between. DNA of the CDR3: TGTGCCAGCAGTCAGCAGGGTGAAGGTGGCTACACCTTC. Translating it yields CASSQQGEGGYTF.

For the CDR3, the DNA is TGTGCCAGCAGCTTATCGGCTAACTATGGCTACACCTTC. Protein product: CASSLSANYGYTF. The chain recombines TRBV5-4 with TRBJ1-2; the D is unclear. Germline V CDR1 and CDR2: SGHNT, YYREEE (reference sequence). With 2 bases removed from V and 0 bases from J, the gap between germline ends came to 5 bases. The CDR3 has 13 residues. The whole variable domain, filled in from reference TRBV5-4 and TRBJ1-2, reads ETGVTQSPTHLIKTRGQQVTLRCSSQSGHNTVSWYQQALGQGPQFIFQYYREEENGRGNFPPRFSGLQFPNYSSELNVNALELDDSALYLCASSLSANYGYTFGSGTRLTVV.

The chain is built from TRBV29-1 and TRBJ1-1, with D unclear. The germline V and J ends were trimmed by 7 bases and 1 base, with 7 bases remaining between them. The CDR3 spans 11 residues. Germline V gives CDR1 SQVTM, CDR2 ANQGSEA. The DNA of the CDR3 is TGCAGCGCCAGTTGGAACACTGAAGCTTTCTTT. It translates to CSASWNTEAFF.

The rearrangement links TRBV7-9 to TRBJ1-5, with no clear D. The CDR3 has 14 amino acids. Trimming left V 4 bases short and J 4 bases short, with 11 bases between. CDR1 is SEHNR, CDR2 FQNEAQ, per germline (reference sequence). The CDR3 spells CASSSDGRNQPQHF. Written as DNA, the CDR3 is TGTGCCAGCAGCTCGGACGGCCGAAATCAGCCCCAGCATTTT.

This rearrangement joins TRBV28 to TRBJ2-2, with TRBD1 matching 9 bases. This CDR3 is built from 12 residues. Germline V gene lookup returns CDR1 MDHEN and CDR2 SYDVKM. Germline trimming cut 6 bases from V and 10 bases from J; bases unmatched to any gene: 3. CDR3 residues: CASRTGGLELFF. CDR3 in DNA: TGTGCCAGCAGAACAGGGGGCTTGGAGCTGTTTTTT.